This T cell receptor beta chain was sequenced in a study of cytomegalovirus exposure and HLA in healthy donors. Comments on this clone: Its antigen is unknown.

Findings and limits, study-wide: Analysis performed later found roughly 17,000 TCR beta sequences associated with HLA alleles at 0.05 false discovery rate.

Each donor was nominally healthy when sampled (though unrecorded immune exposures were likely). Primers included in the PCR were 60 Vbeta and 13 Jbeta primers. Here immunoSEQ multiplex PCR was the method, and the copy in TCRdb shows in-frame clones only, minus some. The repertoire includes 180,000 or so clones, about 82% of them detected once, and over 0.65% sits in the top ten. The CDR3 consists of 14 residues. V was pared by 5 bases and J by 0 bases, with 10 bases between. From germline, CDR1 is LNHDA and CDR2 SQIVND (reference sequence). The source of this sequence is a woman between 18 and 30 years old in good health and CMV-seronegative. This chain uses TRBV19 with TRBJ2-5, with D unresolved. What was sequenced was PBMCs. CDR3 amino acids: CASSVSLYQETQYF. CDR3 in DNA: TGTGCCAGTAGTGTCTCGTTGTACCAAGAGACCCAGTACTTC.